This T cell receptor beta chain was sequenced in a study of blood T cell repertoires in COVID-19. Across the study: Researchers got acute and convalescent COVID-19 samples from the United States, Italy and Spain. The analysed material was cDNA or gDNA that came from T cells, B-cell-depleted T cells, or PBMCs.

Assay used: immunoSEQ multiplex PCR; TCRdb lists only in-frame clones, some missing. The sample shows roughly 130,000 clones, approximately 90% of them seen only once. The CDR3 has 16 residues. Germline V gene sequence: CDR1 SGHAT, CDR2 FQNNGV. Trimming left V 5 bases short and J 4 bases short, with 19 bases between. The source material was peripheral blood. The rearrangement joins TRBV11-2 to TRBJ2-3; possibly TRBD2 for D (7 bases). This sequence was found in a man aged 40-49 years with acute or convalescent COVID-19. This CDR3 reads CASSPRRGGRSDTQYF. The DNA of the CDR3 is TGTGCCAGCAGCCCCCGGAGGGGGGGCAGGTCAGATACGCAGTATTTT.